The T cell receptor (beta chain) under discussion was sequenced for a study of metastatic and nonmetastatic thyroid tumors. In the source study's methods: It was from CDR3 differences across clinicopathological groups that a distant-metastasis classifier for papillary thyroid cancer was built. TCRdb recomputed clones from the PCR reads via MiXCR. TCRdb's processing, not the authors', yielded these V and J calls. The sample lists 30,000 to 40,000 clones, under 25% seen once, with roughly 3.1% in the top ten. General study results and limits: As reported, TCR beta diversity in blood and tumor was significantly higher in malignant thyroid tumors than in benign nodules.

Germline CDR1 is MDHEN and CDR2 is SYDVKM. V was clipped by 6 bases and J by 9 bases; unmatched bases: 11. This CDR3 comprises 14 residues. Before thyroid surgery, none of the patients had received any treatment. As regards this clone: Its antigen remains unknown.

This receptor was taken from a male donor with papillary thyroid cancer or a benign thyroid nodule (not recorded which). Some clones in this sample may be carry-over from other donors' samples. The chain employs TRBV28 and TRBJ2-5, with 9 nucleotides matching TRBD1. Sequenced input: tumor tissue. The CDR3 loop is CASRIPGQGQPQYF. The DNA for the CDR3 is TGTGCCAGCAGGATACCGGGACAGGGCCAACCCCAGTACTTC.